Listed below are T cell receptor beta chains from one sample, sequenced in a study of vaccination effects on CD4 cells after COVID-19. No antigens are known for them. Clones were read by immunoSEQ multiplex PCR, and TCRdb kept only the in-frame ones, dropping some. Of about 73,000 clones in the sample, approximately 75% were seen once. The material sequenced was CD4+ T cells from PBMCs cultured with HCoV-NL63 spike peptides, taken before COVID-19 vaccination. These TCRs come from a human donor who received a COVID-19 vaccine. The CDR3 runs from the conserved cysteine through the conserved F or W. The order of the fields is D gene, J gene, clone size, V gene, CDR3 protein, CDR3 DNA. A D gene is named only where the DNA matches it firmly. Only some rows state a clone size, as once, few, many or a class for expanded clones.

TRBD1 TRBJ1-1 NA TRBV6-5 CASSRGQGTEAFF TGTGCCAGCAGCAGGGGGCAGGGCACTGAAGCTTTCTTT
NA TRBJ2-3 NA TRBV3-1/TRBV3-2 CASRRTLSTDTQYF TGTGCCAGCAGGCGGACACTTAGCACAGATACGCAGTATTTT
TRBD2 TRBJ2-1 NA TRBV6-5 CASRSGGRHNEQFF TGTGCCAGCAGGTCGGGGGGGCGTCACAATGAGCAGTTCTTC
TRBD1 TRBJ1-2 NA TRBV30 CAWSSGQGIIYGYTF TGTGCCTGGAGTTCTGGACAGGGAATAATCTATGGCTACACCTTC
NA TRBJ2-2 few TRBV9 CASSPTRLDTGELFF TGTGCCAGCAGCCCCACGAGACTCGACACCGGGGAGCTGTTTTTT
NA TRBJ1-1 few TRBV7-9 CASSFGGNTEAFF TGTGCCAGCAGCTTTGGTGGCAACACTGAAGCTTTCTTT
NA TRBJ2-4 NA TRBV14 CASSPVGAKNIQYF TGTGCCAGCAGCCCCGTGGGAGCCAAAAACATTCAGTACTTC
NA TRBJ2-1 once TRBV10-1 CASSERNANEQFF TGCGCCAGCAGTGAGCGGAACGCCAATGAGCAGTTCTTC
NA TRBJ1-1 NA TRBV5-1 CASSFEQGVNTEAFF TGCGCCAGCAGCTTTGAACAGGGAGTGAACACTGAAGCTTTCTTT
NA TRBJ1-2 NA TRBV6-2/TRBV6-3 CASSYPDRTNYGYTF TGTGCCAGCAGTTACCCTGACAGGACTAACTATGGCTACACCTTC
NA TRBJ2-1 NA TRBV7-2 CASSLGGTTYNEQFF TGTGCCAGCAGCTTAGGTGGGACCACATACAATGAGCAGTTCTTC
NA TRBJ1-5 NA TRBV6-1 CASSEEVGGLGNQPQHF TGTGCCAGCAGTGAAGAGGTGGGGGGGTTGGGCAATCAGCCCCAGCATTTT
NA TRBJ2-5 NA TRBV5-1 CASGRGLLEQETQYF TGCGCCAGCGGGAGAGGCCTACTCGAGCAAGAGACCCAGTACTTC
TRBD1 TRBJ1-6 NA TRBV19 CASSVRTGLNSPLHF TGTGCCAGTAGTGTCCGGACAGGCCTGAATTCACCCCTCCACTTT
NA TRBJ1-2 NA TRBV6-5 CASKDSTANYGYTF TGTGCCAGCAAGGACTCGACAGCTAACTATGGCTACACCTTC
NA TRBJ1-2 NA TRBV15 CATSGGGTSYGYTF TGTGCCACCAGCGGCGGGGGTACAAGCTATGGCTACACCTTC
TRBD1 TRBJ1-4 NA TRBV12-3/TRBV12-4 CASSFTGGKLFF TGTGCCAGCAGTTTTACAGGGGGAAAACTGTTTTTT
NA TRBJ2-1 NA TRBV7-2 CASSPRGSNEQFF TGTGCCAGCAGTCCCCGGGGGAGCAATGAGCAGTTCTTC
NA TRBJ1-1 NA TRBV9 CASSNSLNTEAFF TGTGCCAGCAGCAACTCCTTGAACACTGAAGCTTTCTTT
NA TRBJ1-4 NA TRBV6-2/TRBV6-3 CASSPLYQGWSEKLFF TGTGCCAGCAGTCCCCTTTATCAGGGGTGGAGCGAAAAACTGTTTTTT
TRBD1 TRBJ1-6 NA TRBV7-2 CASSSTGNSPLHF TGTGCCAGCAGCTCGACAGGGAATTCACCCCTCCACTTT
NA TRBJ2-1 NA TRBV24-1 CATSDPGRDNEQFF TGTGCCACCAGTGATCCGGGACGAGACAATGAGCAGTTCTTC
NA TRBJ2-6 NA TRBV19 CASSIRGGGANVLTF TGTGCCAGTAGTATCAGGGGGGGTGGGGCCAACGTCCTGACTTTC
TRBD2 TRBJ2-5 NA TRBV4-1 CASSQGSGGADHWETQYF TGCGCCAGCAGCCAGGGTAGCGGGGGGGCTGATCACTGGGAGACCCAGTACTTC
NA TRBJ1-4 once TRBV4-3 CASSFDATNEKLFF TGCGCCAGCAGTTTCGACGCAACTAATGAAAAACTGTTTTTT
NA TRBJ2-3 NA TRBV13 CASSLAGDTQYF TGTGCCAGCAGCTTAGCTGGGGATACGCAGTATTTT
NA TRBJ1-1 few TRBV2 CASSPSTLWAEAFF TGTGCCAGCAGCCCTAGTACTTTATGGGCTGAAGCTTTCTTT
NA TRBJ1-1 NA TRBV27 CASSLIRARGMNTEAFF TGTGCCAGCAGTTTAATCAGGGCGAGAGGCATGAACACTGAAGCTTTCTTT
NA TRBJ1-4 NA TRBV10-3 CAISGKGQGANEKLFF TGTGCCATCAGTGGGAAAGGACAAGGGGCTAATGAAAAACTGTTTTTT
NA TRBJ1-1 once TRBV7-8 CASRVTRNTEAFF TGTGCCAGCAGGGTAACACGGAACACTGAAGCTTTCTTT
NA TRBJ2-2 NA TRBV19 CASTTDTNTGELFF TGTGCCAGTACCACGGACACGAACACCGGGGAGCTGTTTTTT
NA TRBJ2-1 once TRBV3-1/TRBV3-2 CASSQTSGQFF TGTGCCAGCAGTCAGACCAGTGGGCAGTTCTTC
NA TRBJ1-1 NA TRBV5-5 CASSLRAVNTEAFF TGTGCCAGCAGCTTGCGGGCGGTGAACACTGAAGCTTTCTTT
NA TRBJ1-2 NA TRBV25-1 CASSESGAIDSNYGYTF TGTGCCAGCAGTGAATCGGGGGCCATAGACTCTAACTATGGCTACACCTTC
NA TRBJ2-3 NA TRBV21-1 CASSKISPSTDTQYF TGTGCCAGCAGCAAAATTAGTCCTAGCACAGATACGCAGTATTTT